This paragraph covers one T cell receptor beta chain sequence. These data belong to a study of blood T cells in healthy people across ages. V gave up 4 bases and J gave up 0 bases, with 18 bases separating them. This CDR3 is 17 amino acids long. CDR1 SGHVS and CDR2 FQNEAQ come from the germline V gene. Primers used in a second PCR of about 7 to 12 cycles were a sample-barcoded 5' primer and a J-beta primer mix. One entry per CDR3 protein, called by TCRdb with MiXCR from the 5' RACE reads. The table records about 510,000 distinct CDR3 sequences, 25% to 35% of them present only once. Separately, the same data were catalogued under a study of T cells of mothers and their children.

Input material: blood. The sequence was obtained from a boy aged 2 to 9 in good health. The chain is built from TRBV7-8 and TRBJ1-1; D gene uncertain. This CDR3 reads CASSSAVDWRLNTEAFF. The DNA for the CDR3 is TGTGCCAGCAGCTCGGCGGTTGACTGGCGATTGAACACTGAAGCTTTCTTT.